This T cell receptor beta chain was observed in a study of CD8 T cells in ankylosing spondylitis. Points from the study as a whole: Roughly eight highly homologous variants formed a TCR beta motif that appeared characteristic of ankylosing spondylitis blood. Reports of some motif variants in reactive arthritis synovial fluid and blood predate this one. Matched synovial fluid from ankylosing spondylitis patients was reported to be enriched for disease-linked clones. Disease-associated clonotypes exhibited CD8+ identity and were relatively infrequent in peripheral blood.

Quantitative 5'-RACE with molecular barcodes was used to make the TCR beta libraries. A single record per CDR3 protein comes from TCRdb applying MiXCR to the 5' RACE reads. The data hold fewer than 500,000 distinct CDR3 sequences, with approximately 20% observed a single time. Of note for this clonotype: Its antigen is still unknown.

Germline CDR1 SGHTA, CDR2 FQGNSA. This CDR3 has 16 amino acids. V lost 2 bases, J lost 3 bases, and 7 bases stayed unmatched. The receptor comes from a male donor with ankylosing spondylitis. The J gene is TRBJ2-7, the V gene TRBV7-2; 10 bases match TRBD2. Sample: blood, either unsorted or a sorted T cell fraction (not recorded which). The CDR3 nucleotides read TGTGCCAGCAGCTTATCCGCGTCTAGCGGGAGCTACGAGCAGTACTTC. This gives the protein CASSLSASSGSYEQYF. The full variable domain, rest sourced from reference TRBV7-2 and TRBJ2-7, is GAGVSQSPSNKVTEKGKDVELRCDPISGHTALYWYRQSLGQGLEFLIYFQGNSAPDKSGLPSDRFSAERTGGSVSTLTIQRTQQEDSAVYLCASSLSASSGSYEQYFGPGTRLTVT.